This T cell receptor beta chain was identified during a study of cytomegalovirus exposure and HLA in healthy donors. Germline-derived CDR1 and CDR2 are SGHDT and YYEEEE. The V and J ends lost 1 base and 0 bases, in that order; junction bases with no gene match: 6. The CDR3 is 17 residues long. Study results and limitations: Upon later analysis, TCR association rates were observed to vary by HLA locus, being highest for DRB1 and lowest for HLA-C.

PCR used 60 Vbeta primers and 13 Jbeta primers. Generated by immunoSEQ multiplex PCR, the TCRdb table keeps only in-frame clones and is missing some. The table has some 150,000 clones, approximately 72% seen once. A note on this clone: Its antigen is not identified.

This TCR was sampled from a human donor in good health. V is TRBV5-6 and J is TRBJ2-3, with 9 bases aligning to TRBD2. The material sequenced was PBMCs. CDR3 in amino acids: CASSLPSGAYSTDTQYF. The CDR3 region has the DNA TGTGCCAGCAGCTTGCCTAGCGGGGCGTACAGCACAGATACGCAGTATTTT.